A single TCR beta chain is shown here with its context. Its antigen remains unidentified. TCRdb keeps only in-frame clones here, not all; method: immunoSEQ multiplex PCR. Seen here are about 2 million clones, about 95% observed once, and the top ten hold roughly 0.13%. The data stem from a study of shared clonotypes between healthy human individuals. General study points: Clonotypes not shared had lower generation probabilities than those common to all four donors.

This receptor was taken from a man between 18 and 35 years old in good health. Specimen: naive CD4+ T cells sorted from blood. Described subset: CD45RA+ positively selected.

The CDR3 coding sequence is TGTGCCAGCAAGGGGCTCACGAAAACAGATACGCAGTATTTT. Its protein product is CASKGLTKTDTQYF. V usage is TRBV6-5 and J usage is TRBJ2-3, with D perhaps matching TRBD1 (5 bases). V was pared by 7 bases and J by 3 bases, with 14 bases between. The CDR3 extends over 14 amino acids. Germline loops: CDR1 MNHEY, CDR2 SVGAGI.